These 25 T cell receptor beta chains were all obtained from the same sample, sequenced in a study of T cells in Graves' hyperthyroidism and ophthalmopathy. TCR beta CDR3 sequences were amplified from RNA transcripts. An initial round of RT-PCR targeting the TCR CDR3 relied on the HTBI primer set. TCRdb re-called the multiplex PCR reads through MiXCR, storing one row per CDR3 protein. This sample has 400,000 to 600,000 distinct CDR3 sequences, with around 21% found just once. Input material: blood. These receptors all stem from a man aged 18 to 29 with Graves' hyperthyroidism.

This clonotype occurred many times. The chain recombines TRBV6-1 with TRBJ2-7, with a tentative D call TRBD1 (6 bases). There are 14 residues in the CDR3. V lost 2 bases, J lost 6 bases, and 14 bases lay in between. CDR1 and CDR2 (germline): MNHNS, SASEGT. CDR3 coding DNA: TGTGCCAGCAGTGAATGGTCGACAGGAGGCGAGCAGTACTTC. This encodes CASSEWSTGGEQYF.

J is TRBJ2-7 and V is TRBV28; 9 positions match TRBD1. Germline lookup yields CDR1 MDHEN and CDR2 SYDVKM. The trim removed 6 bases at V and 9 bases at J, leaving 12 bases unmatched. The CDR3 contains 14 residues. CDR3 in amino acids: CASSRDRAVRGQYF. The CDR3 DNA reads as TGTGCCAGCAGCAGGGACAGGGCGGTAAGGGGGCAGTACTTC.

This clonotype was detected many times. In DNA form, the CDR3 reads TGCAGTGCCGCAAGGGGACAGATGTATCAGCCCCAGCATTTT. Translation gives CSAARGQMYQPQHF. This sequence joins TRBV20-1 and TRBJ1-5, with 7 bases that match TRBD1. This CDR3 is 14 amino acids long. V shed 6 bases, J shed 5 bases, and the junction held 10 bases outside the gene matches. Germline-derived CDR1 and CDR2 are DFQATT and SNEGSKA (reference sequence).

This sequence joins TRBV13 and TRBJ2-2; 9 nucleotides match TRBD1. Looked up from germline, CDR1 is PRHDT and CDR2 is FYEKMQ (reference sequence). The CDR3 extends over 14 amino acids. V was pared by 7 bases and J by 6 bases, with 6 bases of the junction left unmatched. CDR3 DNA: TGTGCCAGCAACGTACAGGGGGCGGCCGGGGAGCTGTTTTTT. Translating gives CASNVQGAAGELFF.

The gene calls are TRBV5-1 and TRBJ2-7; D may be TRBD2 (6 bases). The length of the CDR3 is 17 residues. Germline-derived CDR1 and CDR2 are SGHRS and YFSETQ. V lost 3 bases to trimming and J lost 1 base, with 20 bases between them. Written as DNA, the CDR3 is TGCGCCAGCAGCTCCCGCCCTCCGGGGGAAATATCCTACGAGCAGTACTTC. Encoded protein: CASSSRPPGEISYEQYF.

The rearrangement joins TRBV9 to TRBJ1-1, with D uncertain. The germline gives CDR1 SGDLS, CDR2 YYNGEE. CDR3 size: 13 residues. Trimming pared 1 base from V and 4 bases from J, leaving 8 bases between. CDR3 loop: CASSVFGSTEAFF. The DNA for the CDR3 is TGTGCCAGCAGCGTATTCGGCAGCACTGAAGCTTTCTTT.

This clonotype has ten or more counts. The chain couples TRBV12-3 or TRBV12-4 to TRBJ2-7; 7 nucleotides match TRBD1. V trimming: 6 bases; J trimming: 2 bases; junction bases outside the gene matches: 4. The CDR3 contains 13 residues. CDR3 sequence: CASSFGQAYEQYF. In DNA, the CDR3 is TGTGCCAGCAGCTTCGGACAGGCCTACGAGCAGTACTTC.

The genes are TRBV5-1 and TRBJ2-7; TRBD1 is a possible D gene (6 bases). Germline CDR1 is SGHRS and CDR2 is YFSETQ. The CDR3 length is 15 residues. The V end was cut by 3 bases, the J end by 7 bases, with 20 bases between. The CDR3 protein is CASSSLTGPEQEQYF. The CDR3 nucleotides are TGCGCCAGCAGCTCCTTAACAGGGCCGGAGCAGGAGCAGTACTTC.

About this clonotype: Just one base apart from a much larger clone, this may be a read error. The chain carries TRBV12-3 or TRBV12-4 and TRBJ2-5; 7 positions agree with TRBD1. This CDR3 region has 15 residues. The CDR3 DNA sequence: TGTGCCAGCAGTTTATTAGGGGGCCCACAAGAGGCCCAGTACTTC. Amino acids: CASSLLGGPQEAQYF.

This clonotype was found many times. The chain recombines TRBV20-1 with TRBJ2-7, with a tentative D call TRBD2 (5 bases). The V end lost 0 bases, the J end lost 2 bases, and 11 bases lay between the germline ends. There are 14 residues in the CDR3. The germline gives CDR1 DFQATT, CDR2 SNEGSKA (reference sequence). The chain's CDR3 is CSARDLVLAYEQYF. The CDR3 DNA sequence: TGCAGTGCTAGAGATCTAGTACTAGCCTACGAGCAGTACTTC.

This clonotype was recorded many times. The V gene is TRBV30, the J gene TRBJ1-1, with D hard to call. CDR1 is GTSNPN, CDR2 SVGIG, per germline (reference sequence). Trimming removed 6 bases at V and 5 bases at J, with 10 bases between. There are 11 residues in the CDR3. Here the CDR3 DNA reads TGTGCCTGTGATCTCGGAACTGAAGCTTTCTTT. Amino acids: CACDLGTEAFF.

This clonotype occurred many times. The rearrangement links TRBV28 to TRBJ1-6; unclear D gene. The CDR3 spans 12 residues. The ends were cut back, 5 bases at V and 10 bases at J, with 9 bases in the middle. Germline CDR1 and CDR2: MDHEN and SYDVKM. The CDR3 nucleotides read TGTGCCAGCAGTCGGCCTCAATCACCCCTCCACTTT. Translating it yields CASSRPQSPLHF.

This clonotype has only a few counts. V is TRBV4-1 and J is TRBJ1-1; 7 bases fit TRBD1. The CDR3 runs 16 residues. CDR1 is MGHRA and CDR2 is YSYEKL in the germline V gene. After removal of 4 bases from V and 5 bases from J, the junction contained 13 bases not matched to a gene. CDR3 loop: CASSLPTGPGGTEAFF. As DNA, the CDR3 is TGCGCCAGCAGCCTCCCGACAGGGCCCGGGGGGACTGAAGCTTTCTTT.

The rearrangement uses TRBV5-5 and TRBJ1-5; D gene unclear. The CDR3 loop spans 15 amino acids. Per the germline V gene, CDR1 is SGHKS and CDR2 is YYEKEE (reference sequence). Between the trimmed V and J ends, which lost 0 bases and 6 bases, there was a span of 13 bases. The CDR3 DNA reads TGTGCCAGCAGCTTGGAGTACGGGGTTACTCAGCCCCAGCATTTT. It specifies CASSLEYGVTQPQHF.

The V and J genes are TRBV10-2 and TRBJ1-2, with D unresolved. V lost 4 bases to trimming and J lost 4 bases, with 13 bases between them. Germline V gives CDR1 WSHSY, CDR2 SAAADI. The CDR3 is 14 amino acids. The DNA of the CDR3 is TGCGCCAGCAGTGCGAGCAGAAGAGGCTATGGCTACACCTTC. As protein: CASSASRRGYGYTF.

This clonotype has ten or more counts. The V gene is TRBV6-5, the J gene TRBJ1-1; 9 bases fit TRBD1. This CDR3 is built from 14 residues. Germline CDR1 is MNHEY and CDR2 is SVGAGI. Germline trimming cut 2 bases from V and 4 bases from J; bases unmatched to any gene: 2. CDR3 region: CASSYRTGVTEAFF. CDR3 bases: TGTGCCAGCAGTTACAGGACAGGGGTCACTGAAGCTTTCTTT.

This clonotype was recorded many times. The chain employs TRBV4-1 and TRBJ2-7; D is unclear. The CDR3 runs 13 residues. The germline V and J ends were trimmed by 4 bases and 5 bases, with 12 bases remaining between them. Germline-derived CDR1 and CDR2 are MGHRA and YSYEKL. DNA of the CDR3: TGCGCCAGCAGCCCTCCCTCTTCGGACGAGCAGTACTTC. It is translated as CASSPPSSDEQYF.

This clonotype was counted ten times or more. The CDR3, as DNA: TGTGCCAGCAGAGGTTTGGGACAGCGGGCCAAAAACATTCAGTACTTC. Translated: CASRGLGQRAKNIQYF. The chain joins TRBV6-1 to TRBJ2-4; 7 bases are a match to TRBD1. Germline lookup yields CDR1 MNHNS and CDR2 SASEGT. The CDR3 totals 16 residues. V was pared by 6 bases and J by 1 base, with 9 bases of the junction left unmatched.

V is TRBV11-2 and J is TRBJ1-1; D gene ambiguous. V dropped 4 bases and J dropped 6 bases, with 12 bases sitting between them. Germline CDR1 is SGHAT and CDR2 is FQNNGV. There are 13 residues in the CDR3. CDR3 sequence reads: CASSSASPAEAFF. The CDR3 region has the DNA TGTGCCAGCAGCTCCGCTTCGCCGGCTGAAGCTTTCTTT.

This clonotype was found many times. This chain connects TRBV13 to TRBJ1-1, with a weak D call TRBD1 (6 bases). Between the trimmed V and J ends, which lost 8 bases and 1 base, there was a span of 14 bases. Looked up from germline, CDR1 is PRHDT and CDR2 is FYEKMQ (reference sequence). The CDR3 is 14 amino acids. As DNA, the CDR3 is TGTGCCAGCTTGGGGGGCGAGGAGAACACTGAAGCTTTCTTT. Its translation is CASLGGEENTEAFF.

This clonotype was seen repeatedly, ten times or more. The chain links TRBV9 to TRBJ1-1, with D possibly matching TRBD1 (5 bases). V lost 2 bases, J lost 1 base, and 18 bases lay in between. There are 17 residues in the CDR3. Per germline, CDR1 SGDLS and CDR2 YYNGEE. CDR3 residues: CASSVRDGQGQNTEAFF. DNA of the CDR3: TGTGCCAGCAGCGTGAGAGATGGACAAGGGCAGAACACTGAAGCTTTCTTT.

This clonotype was found many times. This chain uses TRBV27 with TRBJ1-1; 7 bases agree with TRBD1. The CDR3 covers 15 residues. J gave up 6 bases and V 4 bases, and 11 bases lay outside the gene matches. Germline V gene data show CDR1 as MNHEY and CDR2 as SMNVEV (reference sequence). The CDR3 DNA reads TGTGCCAGCAGTTCCCCCCTAAGAGGGGGCGCTGAAGCTTTCTTT. Amino acid sequence: CASSSPLRGGAEAFF.

This clonotype was picked up many times. The chain has TRBV7-9 and TRBJ1-1; possibly TRBD1 for D (5 bases). This CDR3 has 14 residues. Trimming left V 6 bases short and J 1 base short, with 12 bases between. Germline values: CDR1 SEHNR, CDR2 FQNEAQ (reference sequence). For the CDR3, the DNA is TGTGCCAGCAGAGCAAAAACAGGGAACACTGAAGCTTTCTTT. It yields the protein CASRAKTGNTEAFF.

The chain carries TRBV5-1 and TRBJ2-2, with 8 bases matching TRBD1. CDR3 length: 17 amino acids. V lost 4 bases and J lost 3; bases outside the gene matches: 11. Germline V gene sequence: CDR1 SGHRS, CDR2 YFSETQ. Written as DNA, the CDR3 is TGCGCCAGCAGCCTTCTTGCGGGACAGGTCTACACCGGGGAGCTGTTTTTT. Translated: CASSLLAGQVYTGELFF.

V and J are TRBV24-1 and TRBJ2-5, with D unresolved. The CDR3 sequence is 15 residues long. Deletions cut 2 bases from V and 0 bases from J, with 9 bases between. CDR1 is KGHDR and CDR2 is SFDVKD in the germline V gene. The CDR3 coding sequence is TGTGCCACCAGTGATTACAGAGGAAACCAAGAGACCCAGTACTTC. It translates to CATSDYRGNQETQYF.